This record covers a single TCR beta chain. This clonotype was detected a few times. Its antigen remains unidentified. Base-call qualities are not available, and no considerably larger clone is one nucleotide away. This entry comes from a study of blood T cells in healthy people across ages (dated by TCRdb to between 2014 and 2017). For context, the study as a whole: In model experiments, template switching captured about one uniquely barcoded TCR beta cDNA molecule for every two T cells. Using deep sequencing normalized with unique cDNA molecular identifiers, the study measured how TCR beta repertoire diversity changes with age. Donors were grouped into four age groups: young (average approximately 15 years), middle-aged (39), aged (about 60) and long-lived (over 80). To avoid experimental bias, donors of different ages were distributed randomly across sequencing lanes. Using the same blood draw, the study looked at two additional independent replicas of 1 million unique cDNA reads for two donors, one aged 18 to 30 and the other aged 80 or older. Points the paper makes about the study in general: Conclusive comparison of naive and antigen-experienced compartments was prevented by the profiling of bulk unsorted PBMCs. The long-lived group showed more naive CD4+ T cells, fewer expanded clones and increased TCR diversity than the aged group, suggesting age selection. Estimates of total diversity based on one million sequenced T cells were considered lower bounds and underestimates. Observed TCR beta diversity per million T cells fell roughly linearly with age, and a significant reduction was already apparent by age around 39. The percentage of naive T cells measured by flow cytometry correlated strongly with observed TCR beta diversity. Donor CMV infection status was unknown, potentially confounding age-related changes in expanded clonotypes.

Libraries were prepared through 5' RACE. Sequencing was carried out with an Illumina HiSeq 2500. A second PCR of about 6 to 12 cycles was run with a J-beta primer mix and a sample-barcoded 5' primer. Each TCR beta cDNA molecule received a unique molecular identifier from a template-switch 5' adaptor carrying 12 random nucleotides. Each sample yielded at least 2.5 million CDR3-containing paired-end reads. All of the RNA was converted into first-strand cDNA using the Mint cDNA synthesis kit, with a TRBC-specific oligonucleotide serving as the primer. After uracil-DNA glycosylase treatment, a first 18-cycle PCR used universal primers M1SS and BC2_uni_R on all cDNA. The study's processing was this. For normalization, 1 million high-quality reads, each with a distinct molecular identifier, were randomly selected from each sample. Reads with shared molecular identifiers were discarded instead of being binned into consensus sequences. MiTCR, with a Q25 quality threshold and the strictest error-elimination algorithm, was used for CDR3 identification, clonotype clustering and error correction. Lower-bound total TCR beta diversity was estimated with a nonparametric unseen species model using Euler transformation. TCRdb applied fastp at Q25 and MiXCR to the public reads, then kept only in-frame beta chains. One record per CDR3 amino acid sequence lists the most common genes and DNA. The V and J calls reflect TCRdb's pipeline rather than the authors' work. A total of hundreds of thousands of distinct CDR3 sequences appear in this sample, 35% to 50% of them only once. The ten largest make up 15% to 20% of the sample.

The CDR3 runs 15 residues from the cysteine to the phenylalanine. The CDR3 DNA has 45 bases and is translated from base 1. At the junction V is shortened by 3 bases and J by 3 bases, with 17 bases in between. The germline V gene (reference sequence) provides CDR1 DFQATT and CDR2 SNEGSKA. Donors were a few dozen systemically healthy Caucasian individuals from Russia aged 6 to 90 years. Roughly 10 milliliters of peripheral blood were drawn from each donor into EDTA-treated Vacutainer tubes. Ficoll-Paque density-gradient centrifugation was used to isolate PBMCs, with at least 7 million per sample. Trizol reagent was used to extract total RNA from the PBMCs, yielding at least 5.5 micrograms per sample. For every donor, an aliquot of PBMCs went through flow cytometry to measure the percentages of naive CD45RAhigh/CD27high T cells.

The sequencing sample was made of blood. The receptor's source is a man of 80 years or more in good health. The chain is made from TRBV20-1 and TRBJ1-1; matching of 6 bases hints at TRBD1 as the D gene. The CDR3 region has the sequence CSARSRGAGDTEAFF. At the DNA level, the sequence is TGCAGTGCTAGGTCGAGGGGGGCAGGGGACACTGAAGCTTTCTTT.